This T cell receptor (beta chain) was identified in a study of T cells after somatic rescue of genetic block (dated by TCRdb to about 2020). Regarding the complete study: What the study looked at was long-term robustness, specifically in a T-cell system that came about through somatic rescue of a genetic block in T-cell development.

Library construction relied on the immunoSEQ multiplex PCR assay. Here the immuneACCESS table is served through TCRdb, limited to in-frame sequences with V and J called. Missing clones are a known gap in these copies; in checked studies unresolved V genes cover under half, and the rest lacks a known reason. For this sample there are 68,000 or so clones; 80% to 95% appear just once. Of the sample, 2.5% to 3.5% is held by the ten largest clones. This clone was picked up one time. Its antigen is not yet known. The sample holds no much larger clone one base away, and base qualities are not on file. Sequencing was done on a sample of peripheral blood mononuclear cells (PBMCs). This receptor was taken from a man aged 35 to 55.

The CDR3 here reads CASSGRLAKNIQYF. The nucleotide sequence is given as TGTGCCAGTAGTGGTCGGTTAGCCAAAAACATTCAGTACTTC. The sequence is built from TRBV19 and TRBJ2-4; a confident D gene designation cannot be given. Measured from the cysteine to the phenylalanine, the CDR3 is 14 residues long. Solely the CDR3 DNA is kept, with 42 bases framed from the first base. Cut back by 5 bases and 0 bases, the V and J ends lie 8 bases apart. According to the germline V gene (reference sequence), CDR1 reads LNHDA and CDR2 reads SQIVND.